This T cell receptor beta chain comes out of a study of T cell responses to AZD1222 COVID-19 vaccine. The data were produced by immunoSEQ multiplex PCR, yet TCRdb's version contains in-frame clones alone and is incomplete. Seen here are under 150,000 clones, roughly 85% observed once, and the top ten hold roughly 8.7%. The CDR3 is 17 amino acids. The germline CDR1 and CDR2 sequences are SEHNR and FQNEAQ (reference sequence). Losses at the gene ends were 0 bases for V and 6 bases for J; bases not matched to a gene: 12. About this clone: Its antigen is undetermined.

Study-wide results and caveats: Spike-wide vaccine-associated CD4 TCRs dominated at 160-218 and 743-854. It was only a handful of AZD1222 recipients who were seropositive at baseline. In a largely white British group with more females than males, clonal diversity was possibly underestimated. Spike-specific TCRs gained breadth and depth after people received two AZD1222 doses.

This specimen was peripheral blood, taken 28 days after the second dose of the MenACWY control vaccine. The J gene is TRBJ2-7, the V gene TRBV7-9, with 9 nucleotides matching TRBD2. This receptor was identified in an adult who received the MenACWY meningococcal vaccine as a control. The CDR3 DNA sequence: TGTGCCAGCAGCTTAGCTTTGACTAGCGGAGGCCCAGGCGAGCAGTACTTC. This codes for CASSLALTSGGPGEQYF.